The 20 T cell receptor beta chains listed next were all sequenced from one sample in a study of early T cells in non-severe SARS-CoV-2 infection. From the 5' RACE reads, TCRdb called clonotypes with MiXCR, one entry per CDR3 protein. The sample comprises about 66,000 distinct CDR3 sequences, approximately 10% of which are singletons, and about 3.5% rests with the top ten. The source material was whole blood. The receptors stem from an adult who was a healthcare worker with PCR-confirmed SARS-CoV-2 infection or an uninfected control (not recorded which).

The chain combines TRBV5-4 with TRBJ2-1, with D maybe TRBD2 (5 bases). Looked up from germline, CDR1 is SGHNT and CDR2 is YYREEE (reference sequence). V was pared by 1 base and J by 0 bases, with 11 bases between. CDR3 length: 16 residues. CDR3 in amino acids: CASSLFGGYSYNEQFF. Written as DNA, the CDR3 is TGTGCCAGCAGCTTGTTTGGCGGGTACTCCTACAATGAGCAGTTCTTC.

The sample holds many counts of this clonotype. The chain recombines TRBV29-1 with TRBJ2-1; the D gene is possibly TRBD1 (5 bases). Germline CDR1 SQVTM, CDR2 ANQGSEA. This CDR3 is 16 amino acids long. V gave up 6 bases and J gave up 5 bases, with 23 bases separating them. CDR3 nucleotide sequence: TGCAGCGTCCACCACCCCGGCCGACAGAAAAACAATGAGCAGTTCTTC. This gives the protein CSVHHPGRQKNNEQFF.

In its sample, this clonotype was seen many times. This chain joins TRBV6-6 and TRBJ1-5; D is unclear. The V end lost 7 bases, the J end lost 5 bases, and 12 bases lay between the germline ends. This CDR3 has 13 amino acids. Germline CDR1 MNHNY, CDR2 SVGAGI (reference sequence). The CDR3 here is CASTPVGDQPQHF. CDR3 sequence (DNA): TGTGCCAGCACCCCCGTTGGGGATCAGCCCCAGCATTTT.

This clonotype came up many times. This chain links TRBV10-2 with TRBJ2-7; D is unresolved. The CDR3 extends over 15 amino acids. Germline-derived CDR1 and CDR2 are WSHSY and SAAADI. The ends were cut back, 6 bases at V and 0 bases at J, with 15 bases in the middle. CDR3 DNA: TGCGCCAGCAGGGACCCGGCGAGGAGCTCCTACGAGCAGTACTTC. The encoded protein is CASRDPARSSYEQYF.

This clonotype turned up a few times. The V gene is TRBV29-1, the J gene TRBJ2-2, with D possibly being TRBD2 (6 bases). CDR1 is SQVTM, CDR2 ANQGSEA, per germline. The V end lost 7 bases, the J end lost 3 bases, and 18 bases lay between the germline ends. CDR3 length: 15 residues. DNA for the CDR3: TGCAGCGCAATCCAGAAAGGAGGGGACACCGGGGAGCTGTTTTTT. Protein: CSAIQKGGDTGELFF.

The chain joins TRBV10-2 to TRBJ2-1; D unresolved. The CDR3 spans 13 residues. The V end lost 4 bases, the J end lost 10 bases, and 14 bases lay between the germline ends. CDR1 and CDR2 (germline): WSHSY, SAAADI. The CDR3: CASSATERGEQFF. CDR3 sequence (DNA): TGCGCCAGCAGTGCGACTGAGCGCGGCGAGCAGTTCTTC.

The V gene is TRBV6-6, the J gene TRBJ1-1, with 7 bases lining up with TRBD1. Germline-derived CDR1 and CDR2 are MNHNY and SVGAGI (reference sequence). This CDR3 contains 14 residues. J lost 8 bases, V lost 0 bases, and 6 bases had no gene match. CDR3 nucleotide sequence: TGTGCCAGCAGTTACTCCCCGCAGGGGGGAGAAGCTTTCTTT. Protein: CASSYSPQGGEAFF.

The rearrangement links TRBV6-1 to TRBJ1-1; 7 bases are shared with TRBD1. CDR3 length equals 14 residues. V lost 5 bases and J lost 1; bases outside the gene matches: 4. From germline, CDR1 is MNHNS and CDR2 SASEGT. In nucleotides, the CDR3 is TGTGCCAGCAGTCTACAGGGGCAGAACACTGAAGCTTTCTTT. Translated: CASSLQGQNTEAFF.

Many counts were recorded for this clonotype. The genes are TRBV5-6 and TRBJ2-6; D is ambiguous. Deletions cut 2 bases from V and 2 bases from J, with 11 bases between. Germline loops: CDR1 SGHDT, CDR2 YYEEEE. The CDR3 sequence is 16 residues long. CDR3 region: CASSFQESTGANVLTF. The CDR3 DNA is TGTGCCAGCAGCTTCCAGGAATCCACTGGGGCCAACGTCCTGACTTTC.

The rearrangement uses TRBV7-2 and TRBJ2-4; maybe TRBD1 (6 bases). This CDR3 has 13 residues. Germline CDR1 SGHTA, CDR2 FQGNSA. V lost 8 bases, J lost 6 bases, and 14 bases lay in between. The chain's CDR3 is CASAHPDRNIQYF. CDR3 DNA: TGTGCCAGCGCCCACCCGGACAGAAACATTCAGTACTTC.

This clonotype was detected only a few times. DNA of the CDR3: TGTGGATCTGGGGCCAACGTCCTGACTTTC. This encodes CGSGANVLTF. This chain links TRBV7-8 with TRBJ2-6; the D is unclear. The CDR3 is 10 amino acids. CDR1 is SGHVS and CDR2 is FQNEAQ in the germline V gene.

This clonotype was seen at least ten times. The rearrangement joins TRBV30 to TRBJ1-1; TRBD1 matches 8 bases. This CDR3 has 13 residues. Germline V gene sequence: CDR1 GTSNPN, CDR2 SVGIG (reference sequence). The V and J ends lost 3 bases and 4 bases, in that order; junction bases with no gene match: 4. CDR3 loop: CAWRLDRGTEAFF. The CDR3 DNA is TGTGCCTGGAGACTCGACAGGGGCACTGAAGCTTTCTTT.

This clonotype was detected ten times or more. The chain has TRBV5-4 and TRBJ2-3, with 9 bases matching TRBD2. Germline CDR1 is SGHNT and CDR2 is YYREEE (reference sequence). This CDR3 has 14 amino acids. V was pared by 5 bases and J by 5 bases, with 6 bases of the junction left unmatched. The CDR3 bases are TGTGCCAGCAGGAAAGCGGGAGGCCTAGATACGCAGTATTTT. This encodes CASRKAGGLDTQYF.

Only a few counts were recorded for this clonotype. The rearrangement links TRBV6-6 to TRBJ2-7, with TRBD2 matching over 7 bases. The J segment lost 0 bases and the V segment lost 2 bases, leaving 1 base of the junction unmatched. CDR3 size: 14 residues. Germline-derived CDR1 and CDR2 are MNHNY and SVGAGI (reference sequence). CDR3 nucleotides: TGTGCCAGCAGTTACAGGACTAGCTCCTACGAGCAGTACTTC. Translating gives CASSYRTSSYEQYF.

By share of the sample, this clonotype is medium-sized. J is TRBJ2-5 and V is TRBV11-2; no reliable D call. V was trimmed by 5 bases and J by 1 base, leaving 14 bases between them. The germline V gene has CDR1 SGHAT and CDR2 FQNNGV. CDR3 size: 15 residues. In DNA, the CDR3 is TGTGCCAGCAGCCCCCGGCGGACGGTCCAAGAGACCCAGTACTTC. It encodes CASSPRRTVQETQYF. Full variable domain (remainder filled in from reference TRBV11-2 and TRBJ2-5): EAGVAQSPRYKIIEKRQSVAFWCNPISGHATLYWYQQILGQGPKLLIQFQNNGVVDDSQLPKDRFSAERLKGVDSTLKIQPAKLEDSAVYLCASSPRRTVQETQYFGPGTRLLVL.

V gene TRBV12-3 or TRBV12-4 combines with J gene TRBJ2-5, with 11 nucleotides matching TRBD2. V lost 2 bases, J lost 2 bases, and 1 base stayed unmatched. The CDR3 has 15 residues. As DNA, the CDR3 is TGTGCCAGCAGTTTATGGACTAGCGGGCAAGAGACCCAGTACTTC. It is translated as CASSLWTSGQETQYF.

This chain links TRBV7-6 with TRBJ2-1; D gene ambiguous. With 0 bases removed from V and 3 bases from J, the gap between germline ends came to 9 bases. The CDR3 covers 15 residues. Germline V CDR1 and CDR2: SGHVS, FNYEAQ. This chain's CDR3 is CASSLANRRYNEQFF. In DNA, the CDR3 is TGTGCCAGCAGCTTAGCTAACCGGCGCTACAATGAGCAGTTCTTC.

The rearrangement links TRBV19 to TRBJ2-7, with 8 bases aligning to TRBD1. The V segment lost 7 bases and the J segment 9 bases; nucleotides outside the gene matches: 5. CDR1 is LNHDA and CDR2 is SQIVND in the germline V gene (reference sequence). CDR3 length equals 11 residues. CDR3 DNA sequence: TGTGCCAGTATGGACAGGGAGGTGCAGTACTTC. Amino acids: CASMDREVQYF.

V usage is TRBV7-9 and J usage is TRBJ2-5; 7 bases align to TRBD2. The CDR3 consists of 17 residues. The V and J ends lost 0 bases and 4 bases, in that order; junction bases with no gene match: 11. CDR1 and CDR2 (germline): SEHNR, FQNEAQ (reference sequence). The CDR3 spells CASSLALEAGRGETQYF. In DNA, the CDR3 is TGTGCCAGCAGCTTAGCGCTGGAAGCGGGAAGAGGAGAGACCCAGTACTTC.

This chain uses TRBV5-1 with TRBJ2-1, with D perhaps being TRBD1 or TRBD2 (5 bases each). Germline V CDR1 and CDR2: SGHRS, YFSETQ. Between the trimmed V and J ends, which lost 2 bases and 7 bases, there was a span of 22 bases. This CDR3 is 17 amino acids long. The CDR3: CASSFVEFPAWGNEQFF. In nucleotides, the CDR3 is TGCGCCAGCAGCTTTGTTGAGTTCCCGGCCTGGGGGAATGAGCAGTTCTTC. Full variable domain (outside the CDR3, taken from reference TRBV5-1 and TRBJ2-1): KAGVTQTPRYLIKTRGQQVTLSCSPISGHRSVSWYQQTPGQGLQFLFEYFSETQRNKGNFPGRFSGRQFSNSRSEMNVSTLELGDSALYLCASSFVEFPAWGNEQFFGPGTRLTVL.